This T cell receptor beta chain was captured in a study of blood T cells in healthy people across ages. Study findings and constraints: Older age went with lower TCR beta diversity per million T cells, in a roughly linear way.

CDR3 length: 23 residues. Then a second PCR, running about 7 to 11 cycles, was carried out with a sample-barcoded 5' primer and a J-beta primer mix. TCRdb recomputed calls from the 5' RACE reads with MiXCR, one row per CDR3 protein. The table includes roughly 1,300,000 distinct CDR3 sequences, 59% detected once. In regard to this clonotype: Its antigen is not identified.

The rearrangement joins TRBV21-1 to TRBJ2-7; no check of the table's D call, TRBD1, against the DNA was made. TRBV21-1 is marked as a pseudogene. The sample was blood. The TCR originated in a man aged 18 to 30 in good health. As DNA, the CDR3 is TGTGCCAGCAGCAAAGAGGATAGTAATTGGGGACCGACCCTCAGTGGGAGCTCCTACGAGCAGTACTTC. Amino acid sequence: CASSKEDSNWGPTLSGSSYEQYF.